This T cell receptor (beta chain) was recovered during a study of OX40 agonist ivuxolimab in advanced cancers. As for the study in general: Of the patients, three showed partial responses, one with hepatocellular carcinoma and two with cutaneous melanoma.

Germline loops: CDR1 SGHVS, CDR2 FNYEAQ. The CDR3 has 16 residues. The junction had 6 bases not matched to a gene; V was cut back by 1 base and J by 1 base. This clone was seen only once. Assay used: immunoSEQ multiplex PCR; TCRdb lists only in-frame clones, some missing. The profile shows about 29,000 clones, approximately 93% of them singletons. This sequence originates from an adult with an advanced solid tumor such as melanoma, head and neck, liver or kidney cancer. V and J are TRBV7-6 and TRBJ1-1; TRBD1 aligns across 7 bases. This sample comprised CD4+ or CD8+ T cells sorted from blood, obtained in a trial of the OX40 agonist ivuxolimab. This CDR3 is CASSLGLEGANTEAFF. The CDR3 DNA follows: TGTGCCAGCAGCTTAGGGCTCGAGGGGGCGAACACTGAAGCTTTCTTT.